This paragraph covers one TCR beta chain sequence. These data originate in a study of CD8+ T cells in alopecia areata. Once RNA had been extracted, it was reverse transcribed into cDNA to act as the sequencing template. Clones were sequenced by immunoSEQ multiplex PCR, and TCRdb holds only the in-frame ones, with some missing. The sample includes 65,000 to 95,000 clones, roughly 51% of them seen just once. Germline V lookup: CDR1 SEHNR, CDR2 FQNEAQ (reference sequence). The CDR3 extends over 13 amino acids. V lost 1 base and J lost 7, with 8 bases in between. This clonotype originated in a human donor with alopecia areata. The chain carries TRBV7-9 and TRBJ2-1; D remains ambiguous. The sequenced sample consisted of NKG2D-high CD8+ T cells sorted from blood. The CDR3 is CASSLELRNEQFF. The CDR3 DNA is TGTGCCAGCAGCTTAGAATTGCGGAATGAGCAGTTCTTC.